The 29 T cell receptor beta chains given below trace back to one sample, sequenced in a study of blood T cells in healthy people across ages. Next came a second PCR, run for about 6 to 12 cycles, which used a sample-barcoded 5' primer along with a J-beta primer mix. TCRdb recomputed calls from the 5' RACE reads with MiXCR, one row per CDR3 protein. This sample has 850,000 to 1,100,000 distinct CDR3 sequences; 30% to 40% occur once, and the top ten carry under 15%. The material sequenced was blood. The receptors derive from a man between 18 and 35 years old in good health.

The rearrangement links TRBV2 to TRBJ1-2; D may be TRBD1 (5 bases). V was trimmed by 6 bases and J by 7 bases, leaving 21 bases between them. The CDR3 runs to 15 residues. CDR1 is SNHLY and CDR2 is FYNNEI in the germline V gene. The chain's CDR3 is CASRLVAAGDSGYTF. The DNA for the CDR3 is TGTGCCAGCAGACTCGTGGCCGCGGGGGATAGTGGCTACACCTTC.

V is TRBV11-2 and J is TRBJ2-7, with TRBD2 matching 8 bases. This CDR3 has 14 residues. Trimming removed 7 bases from V and 2 bases from J; junction bases left unmatched: 7. Germline V gene lookup returns CDR1 SGHAT and CDR2 FQNNGV. In DNA, the CDR3 is TGTGCCAGCACTCTAAGCGGGGGTACCTACGAGCAGTACTTC. It is translated as CASTLSGGTYEQYF.

The chain recombines TRBV20-1 with TRBJ2-5, with D unclear. The V gene lost 1 base and the J gene lost 1 base, with 13 bases spanning the gap. Germline V gene data show CDR1 as DFQATT and CDR2 as SNEGSKA (reference sequence). This CDR3 is 15 amino acids long. The CDR3 DNA reads as TGCAGTGCTAGAGCCGCCTCAGAGCCCCAAGAGACCCAGTACTTC. This gives the protein CSARAASEPQETQYF.

A word on this clonotype: Because the CDR3 is missing its conserved closing phenylalanine or tryptophan, this is likely a read error. V and J are TRBV6-5 and TRBJ2-1; the D call may be TRBD1 or TRBD2 (7 bases each). The V end lost 7 bases, the J end lost 2 bases, and 12 bases lay between the germline ends. The CDR3 loop spans 14 amino acids. Per the germline V gene, CDR1 is MNHEY and CDR2 is SVGAGI. The CDR3 DNA sequence: TGTGCCAGCAAGCGGGACAGTGCCTACAATGAGCAGTTCTCC. Encoded protein: CASKRDSAYNEQFS.

This clonotype was seen only a few times. The V and J genes are TRBV20-1 and TRBJ1-4; D gene ambiguous. CDR3 length: 15 amino acids. CDR1 is DFQATT, CDR2 SNEGSKA, per germline (reference sequence). V was trimmed by 6 bases and J by 8 bases, leaving 22 bases between them. This CDR3 reads CSARPVGSFLEKLFF. The CDR3 DNA is TGCAGTGCGAGGCCAGTCGGCAGCTTTCTGGAAAAACTGTTTTTT.

This clonotype was found a few times. The J gene is TRBJ1-1, the V gene TRBV5-6; 8 bases match TRBD1. V shed 6 bases and J 4 bases; nucleotides not matched to a gene: 5. The CDR3 contains 13 residues. Looked up from germline, CDR1 is SGHDT and CDR2 is YYEEEE. Here the CDR3 reads CASIGQGRTEAFF. The DNA for the CDR3 is TGTGCCAGCATAGGACAGGGTCGCACTGAAGCTTTCTTT.

The chain couples TRBV6-5 to TRBJ2-4, with 10 nucleotides matching TRBD2. V lost 1 base and J lost 6; bases outside the gene matches: 12. The germline V gene has CDR1 MNHEY and CDR2 SVGAGI. The CDR3 covers 18 residues. The CDR3 nucleotides read TGTGCCAGCAGTTACTTCGGGGTAGCGGGGGGACAAAGAAACATTCAGTACTTC. It translates to CASSYFGVAGGQRNIQYF.

There are a few counts of this clonotype. The rearrangement links TRBV7-9 to TRBJ1-2, with unresolved D. Between the trimmed V and J ends, which lost 8 bases and 0 bases, there was a span of 13 bases. CDR3 length equals 14 residues. CDR1 and CDR2 from the germline V gene are SEHNR and FQNEAQ (reference sequence). The CDR3 nucleotides read TGTGCCAGCCGGAGGGCAGACTCTAACTATGGCTACACCTTC. This gives the protein CASRRADSNYGYTF.

The chain joins TRBV7-2 to TRBJ2-3; D not certain. This CDR3 has 14 residues. The germline gives CDR1 SGHTA, CDR2 FQGNSA. The V end lost 6 bases, the J end lost 6 bases, and 16 bases lay between the germline ends. The CDR3 DNA reads TGTGCCAGCAGTCCCCCCCCCTTTTGGGATACGCAGTATTTT. Protein sequence: CASSPPPFWDTQYF.

J is TRBJ1-6 and V is TRBV27, with D unresolved. The CDR3 has 17 amino acids. With 6 bases removed from V and 3 bases from J, the gap between germline ends came to 18 bases. Germline V gives CDR1 MNHEY, CDR2 SMNVEV (reference sequence). The CDR3 is CASSRNHQAYYNSPLHF. CDR3 DNA: TGTGCCAGCAGCCGGAATCATCAGGCCTACTATAATTCACCCCTCCACTTT.

The rearrangement links TRBV15 to TRBJ1-1; D may be TRBD1 (5 bases). CDR3 length: 15 residues. V dropped 5 bases and J dropped 3 bases, with 16 bases sitting between them. Germline CDR1 and CDR2: LNHNV and YYDKDF (reference sequence). The CDR3 sequence: CATSLGSMGDTEAFF. The CDR3 region has the DNA TGTGCCACCAGCTTGGGGTCCATGGGGGACACTGAAGCTTTCTTT.

The chain recombines TRBV5-1 with TRBJ2-6, with TRBD1 matching over 7 bases. With 4 bases clipped from V and 4 bases from J, the junction kept 11 bases outside the gene matches. The CDR3 totals 17 residues. The germline V gene has CDR1 SGHRS and CDR2 YFSETQ. The CDR3: CASSDGQVLSGANVLTF. CDR3 coding DNA: TGCGCCAGCAGCGACGGACAGGTTCTCTCGGGGGCCAACGTCCTGACTTTC.

The V call is TRBV29-1, the J call TRBJ2-1, with D possibly being TRBD2 (6 bases). The J call may be mistaken, given a closer DNA end match to TRBJ2-7. Germline V gene lookup returns CDR1 SQVTM and CDR2 ANQGSEA. There are 14 residues in the CDR3. For the CDR3, the DNA is TGCAGCGTTGAAACGCGGGGATCCTACAATGAGCAGTACTTC. Its translation: CSVETRGSYNEQYF.

The chain links TRBV6-6 to TRBJ1-5; possible D gene TRBD1, 6 bases. Germline CDR1 and CDR2: MNHNY and SVGAGI (reference sequence). The CDR3 has 12 amino acids. V was trimmed by 7 bases and J by 6 bases, leaving 10 bases between them. CDR3 nucleotide sequence: TGTGCCAGCACTACAGGGTCTCAGCCCCAGCATTTT. Its translation: CASTTGSQPQHF.

This clonotype was picked up a small number of times. The V gene is TRBV20-1, the J gene TRBJ1-4, with D possibly being TRBD1 (6 bases). V lost 6 bases to trimming and J lost 8 bases, with 22 bases between them. Germline-derived CDR1 and CDR2 are DFQATT and SNEGSKA (reference sequence). The CDR3 runs to 15 residues. The CDR3: CSASPGDGPVEKLFF. The CDR3 coding sequence is TGCAGTGCCAGCCCAGGGGATGGCCCCGTCGAAAAACTGTTTTTT.

Only a few counts were recorded for this clonotype. This chain links TRBV5-1 with TRBJ1-1; 8 bases are a match to TRBD1. J gave up 5 bases and V 4 bases, and 4 bases lay outside the gene matches. Germline CDR1 SGHRS, CDR2 YFSETQ. This CDR3 has 13 residues. CDR3 loop: CASSPRGRTEAFF. The CDR3 region has the DNA TGCGCCAGCAGCCCCAGGGGGCGGACTGAAGCTTTCTTT.

This CDR3 is CASRLGRGELFF. The DNA for the CDR3 is TGTGCCAGCCGCCTCGGGCGCGGGGAGCTGTTTTTT. The chain links TRBV11-2 to TRBJ2-2; no reliable D call. This CDR3 contains 12 residues. CDR1 is SGHAT, CDR2 FQNNGV, per germline. Between the trimmed V and J ends, which lost 8 bases and 7 bases, there was a span of 11 bases.

This clonotype turned up a few times. The chain combines TRBV7-9 with TRBJ2-5, with D perhaps given as TRBD1 or TRBD2 (5 bases each). V was trimmed by 2 bases and J by 0 bases, leaving 10 bases between them. Germline V gene lookup returns CDR1 SEHNR and CDR2 FQNEAQ (reference sequence). The CDR3 sequence is 15 residues long. CDR3 residues: CASSLWGSYQETQYF. CDR3 in DNA: TGTGCCAGCAGCTTATGGGGGTCGTACCAAGAGACCCAGTACTTC.

This clonotype was seen only once. The germline gene is not matched at one end of the junction; a read error may be the cause. The chain combines TRBV7-7 with TRBJ2-4, with D hard to call. This CDR3 comprises 13 residues. CDR1 is SSHAT, CDR2 FNYEAQ, per germline (reference sequence). Here the CDR3 reads CASSMAKESSRYF. CDR3 DNA sequence: TGTGCTAGCAGCATGGCGAAAGAGAGTAGCCGGTACTTC.

This sequence joins TRBV20-1 and TRBJ1-1; D may be TRBD1 (5 bases). V was shortened by 1 base and J by 0 bases, with 12 bases between the two germline ends. CDR1 and CDR2 from the germline V gene are DFQATT and SNEGSKA (reference sequence). The length of the CDR3 is 15 residues. CDR3 nucleotide sequence: TGCAGTGCTAGAGCTGCAGGACAAATGAACACTGAAGCTTTCTTT. Protein: CSARAAGQMNTEAFF.

The rearrangement uses TRBV7-2 and TRBJ2-7; no definite D call. Gene TRBJ2-5 matches the end of the DNA better, so the J call may be wrong. Germline CDR1 and CDR2: SGHTA and FQGNSA. CDR3 length: 14 residues. The DNA for the CDR3 is TGTGCCAGCAGCTTAGCGGGTCAGTCCGGGACCCAGTACTTC. This gives the protein CASSLAGQSGTQYF.

The chain is built from TRBV12-3 or TRBV12-4 and TRBJ2-2; 13 bases map to TRBD2. The CDR3 has 17 amino acids. Trimming at V came to 1 base and at J to 4 bases, leaving 3 bases not matched to a gene. Here the CDR3 reads CASSLETSGGRTGELFF. The CDR3 DNA follows: TGTGCCAGCAGTTTAGAGACTAGCGGGGGGCGCACCGGGGAGCTGTTTTTT.

In this sample, this clonotype turned up a few times. This rearrangement joins TRBV3-1 to TRBJ2-1, with 8 nucleotides matching TRBD2. This CDR3 is built from 13 residues. V was pared by 7 bases and J by 5 bases, with 4 bases of the junction left unmatched. Germline-derived CDR1 and CDR2 are LGHDT and YNNKEL (reference sequence). This CDR3 reads CASTREGNNEQFF. Here the CDR3 DNA reads TGTGCCAGCACCCGGGAGGGGAACAATGAGCAGTTCTTC.

The CDR3 loop reads CASSRDGRLYEQYF. The CDR3 region has the DNA TGTGCCAGCAGCCGGGACGGGAGACTCTACGAGCAGTACTTC. This chain links TRBV6-5 with TRBJ2-7; tentatively, D is TRBD2 (6 bases). The CDR3 is 14 residues long. Trimming took off 6 bases at V and 3 bases at J, with 15 bases between the two ends. CDR1 is MNHEY and CDR2 is SVGAGI in the germline V gene.

The chain is built from TRBV20-1 and TRBJ1-1, with TRBD1 as a possible D gene (5 bases). V lost 2 bases, J lost 0 bases, and 10 bases lay in between. CDR3 length: 14 amino acids. Germline lookup yields CDR1 DFQATT and CDR2 SNEGSKA (reference sequence). CDR3 sequence: CSARRGAMNTEAFF. As DNA, the CDR3 is TGCAGTGCTAGACGGGGCGCCATGAACACTGAAGCTTTCTTT.

The CDR3 DNA is TGTGCCAGCAGCTCCGCCCCGGAGACCCAGTACTTC. This sequence encodes CASSSAPETQYF. The chain is built from TRBV7-9 and TRBJ2-4; D uncertain. The DNA matches TRBJ2-5 better at its end, which makes the J call doubtful. The CDR3 totals 12 residues. The germline CDR1 and CDR2 sequences are SEHNR and FQNEAQ (reference sequence).

This chain connects TRBV7-2 to TRBJ2-5; tentative D call: TRBD1 (5 bases). V gave up 3 bases and J gave up 11 bases, with 19 bases separating them. Germline V gene lookup returns CDR1 SGHTA and CDR2 FQGNSA. This CDR3 comprises 14 residues. CDR3 bases: TGTGCCAGCAGCTTGGGGCAAATCGGAAATGAGCAGTACTTC. This translates into CASSLGQIGNEQYF.

This clonotype was seen a few times. The rearrangement joins TRBV20-1 to TRBJ2-1, with 8 bases identical to TRBD1. The CDR3 consists of 20 residues. Germline V lookup: CDR1 DFQATT, CDR2 SNEGSKA (reference sequence). V was clipped by 2 bases and J by 1 base; unmatched bases: 19. This chain's CDR3 is CSARPLPSQNRGRSYNEQFF. In nucleotides, the CDR3 is TGCAGTGCTAGACCGCTCCCAAGCCAGAACAGGGGGAGGTCCTACAATGAGCAGTTCTTC.

The table lists this clonotype with a count of one. The CDR3 DNA reads as TGTGCCAGCACCGCCGAGAGGGCTGAGGATGAGCAGTTCTTC. It yields the protein CASTAERAEDEQFF. V usage is TRBV6-5 and J usage is TRBJ2-1, with TRBD2 as a possible D gene (5 bases). Germline V gene lookup returns CDR1 MNHEY and CDR2 SVGAGI. Trimming stripped 7 bases from V and 8 bases from J, with 18 bases between. The CDR3 has 14 residues.